One sample yielded the 29 T cell receptor beta chains listed below, sequenced in a study of blood T cell repertoires in COVID-19. TCRdb's table, derived via immunoSEQ multiplex PCR, lists solely in-frame clones and lacks some. The table records approximately 210,000 clones, 85% to 90% of them present only once. Specimen: peripheral blood. Receptor source: a man aged 18 to 30 with active or convalescent COVID-19.

V gene TRBV18 combines with J gene TRBJ2-2, with unresolved D. Germline lookup yields CDR1 KGHSH and CDR2 LQKENI. The ends were cut back, 1 base at V and 6 bases at J, with 6 bases in the middle. The CDR3 is 13 amino acids. CDR3 coding DNA: TGTGCCAGCTCACCACTGAGATCCGGGGAGCTGTTTTTT. Protein product: CASSPLRSGELFF.

The J gene is TRBJ2-7, the V gene TRBV30, with 7 bases matching TRBD1. The CDR3 covers 12 residues. CDR1 and CDR2 (germline): GTSNPN, SVGIG (reference sequence). The V gene end was trimmed by 6 bases and the J gene end by 6 bases; junction bases not matched to a gene: 8. Here the CDR3 reads CACSDRGREQYF. CDR3 coding DNA: TGTGCCTGCTCAGATAGGGGGCGCGAGCAGTACTTC.

The rearrangement joins TRBV6-6 to TRBJ1-6; weak D call: TRBD1 (5 bases). The V gene's germline CDR1 is MNHNY and CDR2 SVGAGI (reference sequence). V gave up 9 bases and J gave up 0 bases, with 6 bases separating them. The CDR3 totals 13 residues. The chain's CDR3 is CASGHSYNSPLHF. Here the CDR3 DNA reads TGTGCCAGTGGACACTCCTATAATTCACCCCTCCACTTT.

The rearrangement uses TRBV11-2 and TRBJ2-7; D is perhaps TRBD1 (5 bases). V dropped 3 bases and J dropped 3 bases, with 18 bases sitting between them. CDR1 SGHAT and CDR2 FQNNGV come from the germline V gene. The CDR3 consists of 16 residues. The CDR3: CASSFGGAMTYYEQYF. CDR3 bases: TGTGCCAGCAGCTTTGGTGGGGCTATGACCTACTACGAGCAGTACTTC.

This chain uses TRBV28 with TRBJ2-3; perhaps TRBD1 as D (6 bases). The CDR3 length is 14 residues. Trimming cost V 6 bases and J 2 bases, with 12 bases left between them. Germline V gene data show CDR1 as MDHEN and CDR2 as SYDVKM. CDR3 amino acids: CASRIQGITDTQYF. For the CDR3, the DNA is TGTGCCAGCAGGATACAGGGAATCACAGATACGCAGTATTTT.

In its sample, this clone was seen many times. The chain uses TRBV28 and TRBJ2-1, with 8 bases identical to TRBD2. Germline V gene data show CDR1 as MDHEN and CDR2 as SYDVKM. The CDR3 runs 15 residues. Trimming removed 3 bases from V and 3 bases from J; junction bases left unmatched: 4. CDR3 region: CASSFVAGGYNEQFF. CDR3 in DNA: TGTGCCAGCAGTTTTGTGGCGGGAGGCTACAATGAGCAGTTCTTC.

The CDR3 nucleotides are TGTGCCAGCAGCACGGGGGTGGCCGAAAAACTGTTTTTT. It is translated as CASSTGVAEKLFF. V is TRBV11-2 and J is TRBJ1-4; D possibly corresponds to TRBD1 (5 bases). Trimming removed 5 bases from V and 8 bases from J, with 12 bases in between. This CDR3 region has 13 residues. Germline V gene lookup returns CDR1 SGHAT and CDR2 FQNNGV. The full variable domain, with the rest looked up from reference TRBV11-2 and TRBJ1-4, is EAGVAQSPRYKIIEKRQSVAFWCNPISGHATLYWYQQILGQGPKLLIQFQNNGVVDDSQLPKDRFSAERLKGVDSTLKIQPAKLEDSAVYLCASSTGVAEKLFFGSGTQLSVL.

The CDR3 DNA reads as TGTGCCAGCAGTTCATACAGGGGGGCGGACACTGAAGCTTTCTTT. Translated, it gives CASSSYRGADTEAFF. The gene calls are TRBV6-5 and TRBJ1-1; TRBD1 matches 8 bases. After removal of 4 bases from V and 3 bases from J, the junction contained 7 bases not matched to a gene. Germline V gene data show CDR1 as MNHEY and CDR2 as SVGAGI. There are 15 residues in the CDR3.

The chain couples TRBV5-1 to TRBJ2-1; the match to TRBD1 covers 7 bases. The CDR3 spans 14 residues. V was pared by 5 bases and J by 10 bases, with 12 bases of the junction left unmatched. The germline CDR1 and CDR2 sequences are SGHRS and YFSETQ. CDR3 sequence: CASRYSGTGEEQFF. The CDR3 DNA reads TGCGCCAGCAGATATTCGGGCACAGGGGAAGAGCAGTTCTTC.

The chain couples TRBV7-3 to TRBJ2-7; maybe TRBD1 (6 bases). This CDR3 is 16 amino acids long. Trimming left V 1 base short and J 7 bases short, with 20 bases between. Germline V gene lookup returns CDR1 SGHTA and CDR2 FQGTGA. The CDR3: CASSLKVRRWGHEQYF. CDR3 in DNA: TGTGCCAGCAGCTTAAAGGTCCGACGGTGGGGGCATGAGCAGTACTTC.

CDR3 amino acids: CASKTSGSSYEQYF. Here the CDR3 DNA reads TGTGCCAGTAAGACTAGCGGGAGCTCCTACGAGCAGTACTTC. The rearrangement uses TRBV19 and TRBJ2-7, with 12 bases lining up with TRBD2. Germline CDR1 and CDR2: LNHDA and SQIVND (reference sequence). Trimming took 7 bases from V and 0 from J; bases not matched to a gene: 1. The CDR3 is made up of 14 amino acids.

The chain carries TRBV5-6 and TRBJ2-1, with 8 bases matching TRBD1. The germline CDR1 and CDR2 sequences are SGHDT and YYEEEE. The trim removed 1 base at V and 3 bases at J, leaving 6 bases unmatched. The CDR3 covers 16 residues. The CDR3 DNA sequence: TGTGCCAGCAGCTTGCGCTTCGGACAGGGCTACAATGAGCAGTTCTTC. It specifies CASSLRFGQGYNEQFF.

The chain joins TRBV28 to TRBJ1-2; no definite D call. V shed 3 bases and J shed 5 bases, with 13 bases lying between them. The CDR3 runs to 14 residues. The germline V gene encodes CDR1 MDHEN and CDR2 SYDVKM. The CDR3 DNA follows: TGTGCCAGCAGTTTGCATCCCACTATTTATGGCTACACCTTC. Residues: CASSLHPTIYGYTF.

This chain connects TRBV7-6 to TRBJ2-3; 13 positions agree with TRBD2. V gave up 2 bases and J gave up 1 base; unmatched junction bases: 0. The CDR3 extends over 16 amino acids. Per germline, CDR1 SGHVS and CDR2 FNYEAQ. The CDR3: CASSLTSGRGTDTQYF. DNA of the CDR3: TGTGCCAGCAGCTTAACTAGCGGGAGGGGCACAGATACGCAGTATTTT.

As to this clone: A much larger clone differs from this one at a single base, so this may be a read error. The rearrangement joins TRBV12-3 or TRBV12-4 to TRBJ2-2, with D possibly TRBD1 on 5 matching bases. The CDR3 has 12 residues. Trimming took off 4 bases at V and 5 bases at J, with 5 bases between the two ends. The CDR3: CASSSGTGELFF. DNA for the CDR3: TGTGCCAGCAGTTCAGGGACCGGGGAGCTGTTTTTT.

The chain links TRBV7-2 to TRBJ2-5; TRBD2 matches 14 bases. Losses at the gene ends were 5 bases for V and 4 bases for J; bases not matched to a gene: 6. CDR1 SGHTA and CDR2 FQGNSA come from the germline V gene. The CDR3 contains 16 residues. CDR3: CASSRPGLAGVETQYF. CDR3 sequence (DNA): TGTGCCAGCAGCCGCCCGGGACTAGCGGGAGTAGAGACCCAGTACTTC.

In DNA form, the CDR3 reads TGTGCCAGTCGACAGTACAATGAGCAGTTCTTC. Encoded protein: CASRQYNEQFF. This chain uses TRBV11-1 with TRBJ2-1; tentatively, D is TRBD1 (5 bases). The length of the CDR3 is 11 residues. V was trimmed by 9 bases and J by 4 bases, leaving 7 bases between them. Per germline, CDR1 SGHAT and CDR2 FQDESV (reference sequence).

The rearrangement joins TRBV18 to TRBJ2-7; 8 nucleotides agree with TRBD1. With V trimmed by 4 bases and J by 6 bases, 5 bases remained unmatched. This CDR3 has 13 residues. Germline lookup yields CDR1 KGHSH and CDR2 LQKENI. The CDR3 nucleotides are TGTGCCAGCTCACATGGACAGGGTGGCGAGCAGTACTTC. Its protein is CASSHGQGGEQYF.

This chain joins TRBV27 and TRBJ2-3; 9 bases fit TRBD1. Germline V CDR1 and CDR2: MNHEY, SMNVEV (reference sequence). The trim removed 10 bases at V and 4 bases at J, leaving 9 bases unmatched. The CDR3 has 14 residues. The CDR3 DNA reads as TGTGCCACCCAAAGACAGGGGGGATCAGATACGCAGTATTTT. The encoded protein is CATQRQGGSDTQYF.

J is TRBJ2-1 and V is TRBV5-4; TRBD1 matches at 9 bases. Trimming at V came to 0 bases and at J to 6 bases, leaving 4 bases not matched to a gene. The CDR3 spans 15 residues. Germline-derived CDR1 and CDR2 are SGHNT and YYREEE (reference sequence). The DNA of the CDR3 is TGTGCCAGCAGCTTGGAGGGGACAGGGAGCAATGAGCAGTTCTTC. Amino acid sequence: CASSLEGTGSNEQFF. Based on the CDR3 plus reference TRBV5-4 and TRBJ2-1, the full variable domain is ETGVTQSPTHLIKTRGQQVTLRCSSQSGHNTVSWYQQALGQGPQFIFQYYREEENGRGNFPPRFSGLQFPNYSSELNVNALELDDSALYLCASSLEGTGSNEQFFGPGTRLTVL.

CDR3 in DNA: TGTGCCAGCAGGGCAGGACTTGGGGCAGATACGCAGTATTTT. Protein sequence: CASRAGLGADTQYF. This chain connects TRBV6-5 to TRBJ2-3, with D perhaps matching TRBD2 (5 bases). Trimming cost V 6 bases and J 4 bases, with 14 bases left between them. The CDR3 is 14 amino acids. CDR1 and CDR2 (germline): MNHEY, SVGAGI.

As for this clone: This clone may be a read error of a much larger clone one base away. Other nucleotide sequences in the sample specify the same CDR3. J is TRBJ1-5 and V is TRBV7-9, with a weak D call TRBD1 (6 bases). The ends were cut back, 1 base at V and 2 bases at J, with 6 bases in the middle. The CDR3 spans 14 residues. CDR1 is SEHNR and CDR2 is FQNEAQ in the germline V gene (reference sequence). This chain's CDR3 is CASSLGQGNQPQHF. The CDR3 DNA follows: TGTGCCAGCAGCTTAGGACAGGGCAATCAGCCCCAGCATTTT.

This chain joins TRBV13 and TRBJ2-1; the D gene is possibly TRBD2 (6 bases). The CDR3 is 17 amino acids. Germline-derived CDR1 and CDR2 are PRHDT and FYEKMQ (reference sequence). The V end was cut by 5 bases, the J end by 3 bases, with 20 bases between. In DNA form, the CDR3 reads TGTGCCAGCAGCGTGAATCCTCTAGCGAATTACTACAATGAGCAGTTCTTC. Translated, it gives CASSVNPLANYYNEQFF.

This chain connects TRBV7-6 to TRBJ2-5; 10 positions agree with TRBD2. The germline CDR1 and CDR2 sequences are SGHVS and FNYEAQ. The CDR3 contains 16 residues. The junction had 10 bases not matched to a gene; V was cut back by 4 bases and J by 5 bases. The CDR3 loop is CASSSLSGRAAETQYF. The CDR3 DNA is TGTGCCAGCAGCTCCCTAAGCGGGAGGGCCGCGGAGACCCAGTACTTC.

The chain combines TRBV7-6 with TRBJ2-7, with D possibly being TRBD2 (6 bases). Trimming took 2 bases from V and 2 from J, leaving 22 bases between them. Germline V gene data show CDR1 as SGHVS and CDR2 as FNYEAQ. The CDR3 sequence is 18 residues long. CDR3: CASSLMAGAGLKTYEQYF. The DNA of the CDR3 is TGTGCCAGCAGCTTAATGGCCGGCGCGGGACTGAAAACCTACGAGCAGTACTTC.

The chain employs TRBV11-2 and TRBJ1-5; 10 bases match TRBD1. This CDR3 is 18 amino acids long. Germline CDR1 and CDR2: SGHAT and FQNNGV. V lost 3 bases to trimming and J lost 0 bases; unmatched junction nucleotides: 8. DNA of the CDR3: TGTGCCAGCAGCTTCGCTTGGGACAGGGGACATAGCAATCAGCCCCAGCATTTT. Amino acids: CASSFAWDRGHSNQPQHF. Together with reference TRBV11-2 and TRBJ1-5, the CDR3 gives the full variable domain: EAGVAQSPRYKIIEKRQSVAFWCNPISGHATLYWYQQILGQGPKLLIQFQNNGVVDDSQLPKDRFSAERLKGVDSTLKIQPAKLEDSAVYLCASSFAWDRGHSNQPQHFGDGTRLSIL.

The CDR3 reads CAWSKGVGVQPQHF. For the CDR3, the DNA is TGTGCCTGGAGTAAAGGGGTAGGTGTCCAGCCCCAGCATTTT. The genes are TRBV30 and TRBJ1-5; the D gene is possibly TRBD1 (5 bases). Trimming left V 2 bases short and J 7 bases short, with 15 bases between. Per the germline V gene, CDR1 is GTSNPN and CDR2 is SVGIG (reference sequence). The CDR3 loop spans 14 amino acids.

CDR3 bases: TGTGCCAGCAGCTTCCCGGGACTAGCGGGAGGTAGTAACGAGCAGTACTTC. Protein: CASSFPGLAGGSNEQYF. The gene calls are TRBV3-1 (or the pseudogene TRBV3-2) and TRBJ2-7, with 15 bases fitting TRBD2. Germline CDR1 is LGHDT and CDR2 is YNNKEL (reference sequence). The CDR3 is 17 residues long. Trimming at V came to 5 bases and at J to 5 bases, leaving 10 bases not matched to a gene.

The chain uses TRBV28 and TRBJ2-3, with no clear D. CDR1 MDHEN and CDR2 SYDVKM come from the germline V gene. Trimming took off 1 base at V and 7 bases at J, with 9 bases between the two ends. This CDR3 has 13 residues. CDR3 loop: CASSLLGAHTQYF. CDR3 nucleotides: TGTGCCAGCAGTTTATTGGGCGCACATACGCAGTATTTT.